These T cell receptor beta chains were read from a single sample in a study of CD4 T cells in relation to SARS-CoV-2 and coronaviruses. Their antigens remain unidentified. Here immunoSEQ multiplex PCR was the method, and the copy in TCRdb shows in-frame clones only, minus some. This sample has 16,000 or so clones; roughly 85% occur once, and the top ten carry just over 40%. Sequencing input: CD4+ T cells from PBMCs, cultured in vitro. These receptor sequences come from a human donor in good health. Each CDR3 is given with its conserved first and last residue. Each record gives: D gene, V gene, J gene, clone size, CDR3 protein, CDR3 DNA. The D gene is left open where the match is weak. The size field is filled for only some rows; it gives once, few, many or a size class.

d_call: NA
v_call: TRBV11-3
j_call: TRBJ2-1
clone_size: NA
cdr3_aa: CASSLDSHYNEQFF
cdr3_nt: TGTGCCAGCAGCTTAGATTCACACTACAATGAGCAGTTCTTC

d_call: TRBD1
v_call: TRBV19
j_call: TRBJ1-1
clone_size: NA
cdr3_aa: CASSDRGDTEAFF
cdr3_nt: TGTGCCAGTTCGGACAGGGGGGACACTGAAGCTTTCTTT

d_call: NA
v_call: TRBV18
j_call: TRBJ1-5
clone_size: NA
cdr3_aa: CASSPPGRGSQPQHF
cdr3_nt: TGTGCCAGCTCACCACCGGGACGAGGCTCTCAGCCCCAGCATTTT

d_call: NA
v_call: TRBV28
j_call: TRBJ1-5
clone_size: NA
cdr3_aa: CASSLNGQPQHF
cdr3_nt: TGTGCCAGCAGTTTGAACGGCCAGCCCCAGCATTTT

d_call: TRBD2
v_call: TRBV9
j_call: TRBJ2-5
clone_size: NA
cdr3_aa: CASSAGGTTNQETQYF
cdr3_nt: TGTGCCAGCAGCGCGGGAGGGACTACGAACCAAGAGACCCAGTACTTC

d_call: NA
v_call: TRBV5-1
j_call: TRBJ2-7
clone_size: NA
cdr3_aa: CASTPGHPDSYEQYF
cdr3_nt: TGCGCCAGCACCCCAGGACACCCGGACTCCTACGAGCAGTACTTC

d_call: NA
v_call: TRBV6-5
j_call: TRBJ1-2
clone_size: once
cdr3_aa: CASNRPTEANYGYTF
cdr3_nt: TGTGCCAGCAATCGACCGACAGAAGCTAACTATGGCTACACCTTC

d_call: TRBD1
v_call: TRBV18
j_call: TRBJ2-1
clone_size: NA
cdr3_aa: CASSPPPGTEQFF
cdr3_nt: TGTGCCAGCTCACCGCCCCCCGGGACAGAACAGTTCTTC

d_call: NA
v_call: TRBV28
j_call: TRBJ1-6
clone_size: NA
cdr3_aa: CASSPEYNSPLHF
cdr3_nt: TGTGCCAGCAGCCCCGAGTATAATTCACCCCTCCACTTT

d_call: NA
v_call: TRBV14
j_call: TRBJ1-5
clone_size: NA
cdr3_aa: CASSQGLLGGPNQPQHF
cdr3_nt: TGTGCCAGCAGCCAAGGCCTCTTGGGGGGCCCCAATCAGCCCCAGCATTTT

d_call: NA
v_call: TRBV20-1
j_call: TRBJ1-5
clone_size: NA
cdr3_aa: CSASSSNQPQHF
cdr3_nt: TGCAGTGCTAGTTCCAGCAATCAGCCCCAGCATTTT